What follows are 6 T cell receptor beta chains derived from one specimen sequenced in a study of cytomegalovirus exposure and HLA in healthy donors. PCR involved 60 Vbeta and 13 Jbeta primers. TCRdb's table, derived via immunoSEQ multiplex PCR, lists solely in-frame clones and lacks some. This sample yields fewer than 110,000 clones, of which approximately 73% are seen a single time; 10% to 13% belongs to the top ten. Sample: PBMCs. The receptors originated from a woman younger than 30 in good health and CMV-seropositive.

The genes are TRBV7-9 and TRBJ1-2; D remains unclear. The CDR3 spans 14 residues. V gave up 3 bases and J gave up 0 bases, with 8 bases separating them. Germline CDR1 SEHNR, CDR2 FQNEAQ (reference sequence). Here the CDR3 reads CASSLSDTNYGYTF. Written as DNA, the CDR3 is TGTGCCAGCAGCTTGTCAGATACTAACTATGGCTACACCTTC.

The V call is TRBV9, the J call TRBJ2-3, with 8 bases aligning to TRBD1. Germline values: CDR1 SGDLS, CDR2 YYNGEE. J gave up 3 bases and V 3 bases, and 9 bases lay outside the gene matches. This CDR3 has 16 residues. For the CDR3, the DNA is TGTGCCAGCAGCGGATCCGGGACAGGTAGGACAGATACGCAGTATTTT. Residues: CASSGSGTGRTDTQYF.

V usage is TRBV7-9 and J usage is TRBJ1-1; TRBD1 might be the D (5 bases). Looked up from germline, CDR1 is SEHNR and CDR2 is FQNEAQ (reference sequence). V was clipped by 2 bases and J by 4 bases, with 8 bases between them. The CDR3 runs to 13 residues. CDR3 sequence reads: CASSLLGVTEAFF. The CDR3 coding sequence is TGTGCCAGCAGCTTATTAGGGGTCACTGAAGCTTTCTTT.

This chain uses TRBV7-3 with TRBJ1-2; 7 bases are shared with TRBD1. CDR3 length equals 15 residues. The germline CDR1 and CDR2 sequences are SGHTA and FQGTGA. The V and J ends lost 8 bases and 5 bases, in that order; junction bases with no gene match: 14. CDR3 DNA: TGTGCCAGCCGCACCTCGGGGACAGATCCTTATGGCTACACCTTC. Translation: CASRTSGTDPYGYTF.

V usage is TRBV28 and J usage is TRBJ1-2; 10 bases are a match to TRBD1. Germline V CDR1 and CDR2: MDHEN, SYDVKM. This CDR3 has 16 residues. Trimming removed 6 bases from V and 4 bases from J; junction bases left unmatched: 11. CDR3 in DNA: TGTGCCAGCAGGGACAGGGGGGTCGGGCGGGGCTATGGCTACACCTTC. This gives the protein CASRDRGVGRGYGYTF.

This chain links TRBV7-9 with TRBJ1-1; D gene unclear. Trimming removed 4 bases from V and 0 bases from J, with 6 bases in between. CDR3 length: 13 residues. Germline CDR1 and CDR2: SEHNR and FQNEAQ (reference sequence). DNA for the CDR3: TGTGCCAGCAGCTCAATCATGAACACTGAAGCTTTCTTT. Its translation is CASSSIMNTEAFF.